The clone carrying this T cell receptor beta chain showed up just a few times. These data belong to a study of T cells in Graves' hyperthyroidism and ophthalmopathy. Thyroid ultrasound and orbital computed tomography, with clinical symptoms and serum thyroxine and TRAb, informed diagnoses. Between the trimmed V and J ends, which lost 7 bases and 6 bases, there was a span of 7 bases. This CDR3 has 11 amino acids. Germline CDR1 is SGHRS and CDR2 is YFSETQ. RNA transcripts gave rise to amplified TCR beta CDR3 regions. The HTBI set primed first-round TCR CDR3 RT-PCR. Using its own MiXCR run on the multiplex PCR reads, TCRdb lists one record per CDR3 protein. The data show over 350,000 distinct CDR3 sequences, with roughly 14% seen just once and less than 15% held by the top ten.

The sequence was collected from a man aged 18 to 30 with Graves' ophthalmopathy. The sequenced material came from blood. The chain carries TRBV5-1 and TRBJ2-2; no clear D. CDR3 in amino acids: CASAFAGELFF. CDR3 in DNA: TGCGCCAGCGCTTTCGCCGGGGAGCTGTTTTTT.